This T cell receptor (beta chain) originates from a study of cytomegalovirus exposure and HLA in healthy donors. The study, taken as a whole, reports: Some public TCRs appeared in many individuals, while most sequences were rare. A later analysis, which compared TCR beta chains of equal frequency, found the HLA-associated ones more clonally expanded.

As regards this clone: Its antigen is unidentified.

V lost 5 bases and J lost 3, with 4 bases in between. Germline lookup yields CDR1 SQVTM and CDR2 ANQGSEA. The CDR3 covers 10 residues. The PCR had 60 Vbeta and 13 Jbeta primers. TCRdb's copy holds only in-frame clones and misses some; the assay was immunoSEQ multiplex PCR. The table includes fewer than 120,000 clones, more than 75% detected once. The chain has TRBV29-1 and TRBJ1-1; D is unclear. The TCR sequence derives from a man aged 35-49 years in good health and CMV-seronegative. Sequencing used PBMCs. The CDR3 here is CSVLDTEAFF. CDR3 nucleotides: TGCAGCGTTTTAGACACTGAAGCTTTCTTT.